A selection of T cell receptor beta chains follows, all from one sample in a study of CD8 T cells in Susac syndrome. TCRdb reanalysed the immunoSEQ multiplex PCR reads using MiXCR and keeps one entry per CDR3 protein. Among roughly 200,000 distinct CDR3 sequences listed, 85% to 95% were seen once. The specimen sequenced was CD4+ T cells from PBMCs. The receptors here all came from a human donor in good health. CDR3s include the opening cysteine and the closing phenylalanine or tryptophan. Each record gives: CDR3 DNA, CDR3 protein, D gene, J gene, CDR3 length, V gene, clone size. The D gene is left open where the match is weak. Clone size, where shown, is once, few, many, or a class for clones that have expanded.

DNA: TGCAGCGTTGGATACCAGAGGAATGAGCAGTTCTTC; CDR3: CSVGYQRNEQFF; D: -; J: TRBJ2-1; length: 12; V: TRBV29-1; size: -
DNA: TGTGCCAGCAGTTCCAAGATCTACGAGCAGTACTTC; CDR3: CASSSKIYEQYF; D: -; J: TRBJ2-7; length: 12; V: TRBV6-6; size: once
DNA: TGCAGCGTTGGAGTGAACACTGAAGCTTTCTTT; CDR3: CSVGVNTEAFF; D: -; J: TRBJ1-1; length: 11; V: TRBV29-1; size: -
DNA: TGTGCCAGCAGCCCTCCGACCAGGACGGAGACCCAGTACTTC; CDR3: CASSPPTRTETQYF; D: -; J: TRBJ2-5; length: 14; V: TRBV11-2; size: -
DNA: TGCAGTGCTTCCCGTACTGGGGCCAACGTCCTGACTTTC; CDR3: CSASRTGANVLTF; D: -; J: TRBJ2-6; length: 13; V: TRBV20-1; size: -
DNA: TGTGCCACCAGTGAGCTGGGACTAGCGGGAGAACAAGATACGCAGTATTTT; CDR3: CATSELGLAGEQDTQYF; D: TRBD2; J: TRBJ2-3; length: 17; V: TRBV24-1; size: -
DNA: TGCAGTGCTAGTATCGGGGTTCCGGGAACCTCAGATACGCAGTATTTT; CDR3: CSASIGVPGTSDTQYF; D: -; J: TRBJ2-3; length: 16; V: TRBV20-1; size: -
DNA: TGTGCCAGCAGTGGGAGCAGGGGGCGCGAAACCGGGGAGCTGTTTTTT; CDR3: CASSGSRGRETGELFF; D: TRBD1; J: TRBJ2-2; length: 16; V: TRBV27; size: -
DNA: TGTGCCAGCAGCGTAGGCGGGATAAACACCGGGGAGCTGTTTTTT; CDR3: CASSVGGINTGELFF; D: -; J: TRBJ2-2; length: 15; V: TRBV9; size: -
DNA: TGTGCCAGCAGCTTGGGACAGGGGGCTTCGTCTGAGCAGTTCTTC; CDR3: CASSLGQGASSEQFF; D: TRBD1; J: TRBJ2-1; length: 15; V: TRBV5-4; size: -
DNA: TGTGCCTGCACGGGCACTAGCGGACCTCAAGAGACCCAGTACTTC; CDR3: CACTGTSGPQETQYF; D: TRBD2; J: TRBJ2-5; length: 15; V: TRBV7-9; size: -
DNA: TGCGCCAGCAGCTTGACGCGGGGGGTCGACGAGCAGTACTTC; CDR3: CASSLTRGVDEQYF; D: TRBD2; J: TRBJ2-7; length: 14; V: TRBV5-1; size: -
DNA: TGTGCCAGCTCGCCCCGGGACCAAACCTACAATGAGCAGTTCTTC; CDR3: CASSPRDQTYNEQFF; D: -; J: TRBJ2-1; length: 15; V: TRBV18; size: once
DNA: TGTGCCAGCACCCTATCCGGGACAGGGGGCTGGAATGAGCAGTTCTTC; CDR3: CASTLSGTGGWNEQFF; D: TRBD1; J: TRBJ2-1; length: 16; V: TRBV4-2; size: -
DNA: TGCGCCAGCAGCCAAGATTTAATGAGAAACACCGGGGAGCTGTTTTTT; CDR3: CASSQDLMRNTGELFF; D: -; J: TRBJ2-2; length: 16; V: TRBV4-3; size: -
DNA: TGTGCCAGCAGTCTCATAGGGGTTAAGAACACTGAAGCTTTCTTT; CDR3: CASSLIGVKNTEAFF; D: -; J: TRBJ1-1; length: 15; V: TRBV13; size: -
DNA: TGCAGTGCTAGAGCTACAGGGGGCGATGGCTACACCTTC; CDR3: CSARATGGDGYTF; D: TRBD1; J: TRBJ1-2; length: 13; V: TRBV20-1; size: -
DNA: TGTGCCAGCAGTCCAACCTCCGGGACTCAAGAGACCCAGTACTTC; CDR3: CASSPTSGTQETQYF; D: -; J: TRBJ2-5; length: 15; V: TRBV28; size: once
DNA: TGCAGCGTCGCAACCAGGGGCAATGAGCAGTTCTTC; CDR3: CSVATRGNEQFF; D: -; J: TRBJ2-1; length: 12; V: TRBV29-1; size: -
DNA: TGTGCCAGCAGCCAGGTCAGCTCTGGGGCCAACGTCCTGACTTTC; CDR3: CASSQVSSGANVLTF; D: -; J: TRBJ2-6; length: 15; V: TRBV4-2; size: -
DNA: TGTGCCAGCACCCCACTCCGGGACAGGTCGGGGACCGGGGAGCTGTTTTTT; CDR3: CASTPLRDRSGTGELFF; D: TRBD1; J: TRBJ2-2; length: 17; V: TRBV7-9; size: -
DNA: TGTGCCTGGAGCGGGACAGGGGGCATCGGGGAGCTGTTTTTT; CDR3: CAWSGTGGIGELFF; D: TRBD1; J: TRBJ2-2; length: 14; V: TRBV30; size: -
DNA: TGTGCCAGCAAACTAAGGGGCCAGCGGGACATGTTCTACGAGCAGTACTTC; CDR3: CASKLRGQRDMFYEQYF; D: -; J: TRBJ2-7; length: 17; V: TRBV21-1; size: -
DNA: TGTGCCTGGAGGGAAAGGGGAAGTATCAACGAGCAGTACTTC; CDR3: CAWRERGSINEQYF; D: -; J: TRBJ2-7; length: 14; V: TRBV30; size: -
DNA: TGTGCCAGCAGCCTCAGACAGGCAGATACGCAGTATTTT; CDR3: CASSLRQADTQYF; D: -; J: TRBJ2-3; length: 13; V: TRBV7-6; size: few
DNA: TGTGCCAGCAGCCAAGGGCGATCGGGAGATACGCAGTATTTT; CDR3: CASSQGRSGDTQYF; D: -; J: TRBJ2-3; length: 14; V: TRBV3-1; size: -
DNA: TGTGCCAGCAGTCTTCTAGCGGGAGGGCAAGGTACGCAGTATTTT; CDR3: CASSLLAGGQGTQYF; D: TRBD2; J: TRBJ2-3; length: 15; V: TRBV12-3/TRBV12-4; size: -
DNA: TGTGCCTGGAGTGTACAAGTTTTGGCTTTCTTT; CDR3: CAWSVQVLAFF; D: -; J: TRBJ1-1; length: 11; V: TRBV30; size: -
DNA: TGTGTTCACCGGGACAGGGGTGCAGATACGCAGTATTTT; CDR3: CVHRDRGADTQYF; D: TRBD1; J: TRBJ2-3; length: 13; V: TRBV30; size: -
DNA: TGTGCCAGCAGCGAATCGACCTCACCAAGGGTCGAGCAGTACTTC; CDR3: CASSESTSPRVEQYF; D: -; J: TRBJ2-7; length: 15; V: TRBV9; size: once
DNA: TGCAGCGTTGAAAGGGACAGGGGAGCAGATACGCAGTATTTT; CDR3: CSVERDRGADTQYF; D: TRBD1; J: TRBJ2-3; length: 14; V: TRBV29-1; size: -
DNA: TGTGCCAGCAGCGCGGGATTCTATGGCTACACCTTC; CDR3: CASSAGFYGYTF; D: -; J: TRBJ1-2; length: 12; V: TRBV25-1; size: -
DNA: TGTGCCAGCAGCCAAGGATCCGGGAGGGTCTACGAGCAGTACTTC; CDR3: CASSQGSGRVYEQYF; D: TRBD2; J: TRBJ2-7; length: 15; V: TRBV3-1; size: -
DNA: TGCAGCGTCGAGGTTGGAGGGGCCAACGTCCTGACTTTC; CDR3: CSVEVGGANVLTF; D: -; J: TRBJ2-6; length: 13; V: TRBV29-1; size: once
DNA: TGTGCCAGCAGAATCTTGGGACAGGTCTATGGCTACACCTTC; CDR3: CASRILGQVYGYTF; D: TRBD1; J: TRBJ1-2; length: 14; V: TRBV6-1; size: once
DNA: TGCGCCAGCAGCCGAGGGGACAGGGGTTACAATGAGCAGTTCTTC; CDR3: CASSRGDRGYNEQFF; D: TRBD1; J: TRBJ2-1; length: 15; V: TRBV4-1; size: -
DNA: TGCAGTGCCCGTAGCGGGAGGGTACACGAGCAGTACTTC; CDR3: CSARSGRVHEQYF; D: TRBD2; J: TRBJ2-7; length: 13; V: TRBV20-1; size: -
DNA: TGTGCCAGCAGCCAAGAACTAGCGCCCTACAATGAGCAGTTCTTC; CDR3: CASSQELAPYNEQFF; D: TRBD2; J: TRBJ2-1; length: 15; V: TRBV4-2; size: -
DNA: TGTGCCCTCGTAACTGGGGCTTATACGCAGTATTTT; CDR3: CALVTGAYTQYF; D: -; J: TRBJ2-3; length: 12; V: TRBV30; size: -
DNA: TGTGCCACCGCGGGACAGAGTCTCTACGAGCAGTACTTC; CDR3: CATAGQSLYEQYF; D: -; J: TRBJ2-7; length: 13; V: TRBV24-1; size: -
DNA: TGCAGTGCTAGAGATCAGGGAGGTTCACATCAGCCCCAGCATTTT; CDR3: CSARDQGGSHQPQHF; D: -; J: TRBJ1-5; length: 15; V: TRBV20-1; size: -
DNA: TGCAGCGTTGCTAGGGGCCGGGAGACTGAAGCTTTCTTT; CDR3: CSVARGRETEAFF; D: -; J: TRBJ1-1; length: 13; V: TRBV29-1; size: -
DNA: TGTGCCAGCAGTTTCTCTATGGGGGGAGTCACTGAAGCTTTCTTT; CDR3: CASSFSMGGVTEAFF; D: -; J: TRBJ1-1; length: 15; V: TRBV28; size: once
DNA: TGTGCCTGGAGTGTACCGGGTAGCGGGAAAACAGATACGCAGTATTTT; CDR3: CAWSVPGSGKTDTQYF; D: TRBD2; J: TRBJ2-3; length: 16; V: TRBV30; size: -
DNA: TGTGCCAGCAGTTTCCCGGGGGCGGGAGGGCGCGAGCAGTACTTC; CDR3: CASSFPGAGGREQYF; D: TRBD2; J: TRBJ2-7; length: 15; V: TRBV6-5; size: -
DNA: TGTGCCAGCAGCGCGGGACAGGCTTCCTCTGGGGCCAACGTCCTGACTTTC; CDR3: CASSAGQASSGANVLTF; D: TRBD1; J: TRBJ2-6; length: 17; V: TRBV28; size: -
DNA: TGTGCCACCAGTGAAACGGGGAACACTGAAGCTTTCTTT; CDR3: CATSETGNTEAFF; D: -; J: TRBJ1-1; length: 13; V: TRBV24-1; size: -